This T cell receptor (beta chain) was identified during a study of T cells in Graves' hyperthyroidism and ophthalmopathy. A few counts support this clonotype. The CDR3 totals 16 residues. V was clipped by 0 bases and J by 3 bases; unmatched bases: 8. Germline V gives CDR1 SGHDN, CDR2 FVKESK. TCR beta CDR3 sequences were amplified from RNA transcripts. RT-PCR in the first round (using the HTBI primer set) targeted the TCR CDR3. TCRdb re-analysed the multiplex PCR reads in MiXCR, keeping a single row per CDR3 protein. The sample lists 300,000 to 450,000 distinct CDR3 sequences, around a sixth occurring once. Uncontrolled infection, other autoimmune disease, pregnancy and lactation each barred patients from inclusion. Over 8 ml fresh peripheral blood yielded the PBMCs.

The V gene is TRBV14, the J gene TRBJ2-7; 7 nucleotides match TRBD2. Sequenced material: blood. The TCR sequence derives from a woman aged 18-29 years with Graves' hyperthyroidism that later progressed to Graves' ophthalmopathy. The CDR3 DNA reads as TGTGCCAGCAGCCAAGATCGGGAGGTAGACCGCTACGAGCAGTACTTC. The encoded protein is CASSQDREVDRYEQYF.